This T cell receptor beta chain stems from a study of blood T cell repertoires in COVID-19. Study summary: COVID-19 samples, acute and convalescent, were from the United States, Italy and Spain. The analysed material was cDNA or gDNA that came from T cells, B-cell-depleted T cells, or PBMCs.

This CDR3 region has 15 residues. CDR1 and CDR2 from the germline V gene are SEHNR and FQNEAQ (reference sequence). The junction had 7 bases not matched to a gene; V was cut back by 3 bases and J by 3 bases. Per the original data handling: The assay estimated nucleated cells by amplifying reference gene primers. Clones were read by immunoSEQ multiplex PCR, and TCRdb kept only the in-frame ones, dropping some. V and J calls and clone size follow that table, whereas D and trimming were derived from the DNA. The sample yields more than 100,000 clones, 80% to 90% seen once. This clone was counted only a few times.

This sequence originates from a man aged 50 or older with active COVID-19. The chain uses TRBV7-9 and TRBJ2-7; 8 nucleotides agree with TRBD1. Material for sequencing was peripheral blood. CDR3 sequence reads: CASSFTGGTYYEQYF. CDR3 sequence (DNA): TGTGCCAGCAGCTTCACAGGGGGAACTTACTACGAGCAGTACTTC.